The T cell receptor beta chain described here comes from a study of neoadjuvant nivolumab and ipilimumab in lung cancer. Study context: Patients got nivolumab 3 mg/kg on days 1, 15 and 29; combination added ipilimumab 1 mg/kg day 1.

A word on this clone: What it recognizes is unknown.

The CDR3 has 14 residues. V was shortened by 4 bases and J by 7 bases, with 13 bases between the two germline ends. Germline lookup yields CDR1 MNHNS and CDR2 SASEGT. Findings and caveats of the study: Resected-tumor TCR richness correlated positively with pretherapy blood richness. TCR richness and clonality were higher in tumors than adjacent uninvolved lung. From pretherapy to surgery, tumor richness and clonality rose with dual therapy.

Using immunoSEQ multiplex PCR, the repertoire was profiled, and TCRdb retains in-frame clones only, with some absent. The sample carries 30,000 or so clones, less than 95% recorded once. The receptor comes from an adult with non-small cell lung cancer. Sequencing was performed on peripheral blood, taken after neoadjuvant nivolumab, alone or with ipilimumab, at or shortly before surgery. The V gene is TRBV6-1, the J gene TRBJ2-2, with D hard to call. CDR3 loop: CASSGLDRVGELFF. Written as DNA, the CDR3 is TGTGCCAGCAGTGGGTTGGACCGTGTCGGGGAGCTGTTTTTT.